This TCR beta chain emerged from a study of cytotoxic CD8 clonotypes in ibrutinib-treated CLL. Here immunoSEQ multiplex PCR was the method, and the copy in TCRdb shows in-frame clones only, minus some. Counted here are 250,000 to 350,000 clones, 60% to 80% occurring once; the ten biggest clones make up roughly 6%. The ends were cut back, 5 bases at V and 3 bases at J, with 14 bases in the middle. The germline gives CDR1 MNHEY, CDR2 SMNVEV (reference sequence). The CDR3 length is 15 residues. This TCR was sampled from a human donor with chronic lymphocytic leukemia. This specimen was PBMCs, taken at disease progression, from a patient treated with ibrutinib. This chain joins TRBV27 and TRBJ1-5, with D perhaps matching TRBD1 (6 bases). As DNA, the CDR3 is TGTGCCAGCAGTAGGACAGCAGCCTACAATCAGCCCCAGCATTTT. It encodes CASSRTAAYNQPQHF.